Below, one T cell receptor beta chain is given with its context. Its specificity is not known. The data were obtained in a study of cytomegalovirus exposure and HLA in healthy donors. The primer mix had 60 Vbeta and 13 Jbeta primers. Per the original data handling: There were about 80 million unique TCR beta chains by a later count, and some 12 million of them were shared. TCRdb's table, derived via immunoSEQ multiplex PCR, lists solely in-frame clones and lacks some. D and trimming come from the DNA, and the V and J calls and clone size come from that table. The sample shows some 190,000 clones, approximately 80% of them seen only once. Germline V gene data show CDR1 as SEHNR and CDR2 as FQNEAQ (reference sequence). CDR3 length: 12 residues. With 5 bases clipped from V and 5 bases from J, the junction kept 3 bases outside the gene matches. Overall study findings and caveats: A likely sequencing artifact accounted for one observed cluster of highly shared sequence variants. In a later analysis, TCR beta V- and J-gene trimming was associated with a missense DCLRE1C variant.

The sample taken for sequencing was PBMCs. The chain joins TRBV7-9 to TRBJ2-7; the match to TRBD2 covers 7 bases. The clonotype comes from a boy aged 2-9 years in good health and CMV-seronegative. CDR3 protein: CASSPSGDEQYF. DNA for the CDR3: TGTGCCAGCAGCCCCAGCGGGGACGAGCAGTACTTC.